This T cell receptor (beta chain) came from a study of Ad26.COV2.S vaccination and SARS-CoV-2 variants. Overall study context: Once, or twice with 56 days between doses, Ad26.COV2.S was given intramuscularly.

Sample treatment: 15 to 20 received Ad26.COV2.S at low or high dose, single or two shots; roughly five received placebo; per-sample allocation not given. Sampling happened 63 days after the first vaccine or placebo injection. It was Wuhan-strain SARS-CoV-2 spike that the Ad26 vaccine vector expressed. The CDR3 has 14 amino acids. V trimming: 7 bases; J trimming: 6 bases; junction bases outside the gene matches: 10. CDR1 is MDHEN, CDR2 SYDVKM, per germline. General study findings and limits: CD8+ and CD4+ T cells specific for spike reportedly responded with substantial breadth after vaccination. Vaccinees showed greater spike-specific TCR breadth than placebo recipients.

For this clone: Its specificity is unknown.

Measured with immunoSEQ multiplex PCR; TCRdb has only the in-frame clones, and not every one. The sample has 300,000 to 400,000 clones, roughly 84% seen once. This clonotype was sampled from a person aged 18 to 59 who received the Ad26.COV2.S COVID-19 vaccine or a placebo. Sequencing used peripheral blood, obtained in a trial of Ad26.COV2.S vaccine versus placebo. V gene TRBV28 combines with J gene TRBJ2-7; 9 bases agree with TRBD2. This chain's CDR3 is CASKQSGRFSEQYF. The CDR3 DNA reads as TGTGCCAGCAAACAGAGCGGGAGGTTTTCCGAGCAGTACTTC. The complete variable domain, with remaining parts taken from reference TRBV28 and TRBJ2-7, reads DVKVTQSSRYLVKRTGEKVFLECVQDMDHENMFWYRQDPGLGLRLIYFSYDVKMKEKGDIPEGYSVSREKKERFSLILESASTNQTSMYLCASKQSGRFSEQYFGPGTRLTVT.